This note documents a single TCR beta chain sequence. Its antigen is not known. This sample was included in a study of immune evolution from preneoplasia to lung adenocarcinoma. V lost 9 bases to trimming and J lost 3 bases, with 15 bases between them. CDR3 length: 13 amino acids. CDR1 KGHSH and CDR2 LQKENI come from the germline V gene. Clones were read by immunoSEQ multiplex PCR, and TCRdb kept only the in-frame ones, dropping some. Of 35,000 or so clones listed, roughly four fifths are singletons. Whole-study results and caveats: Later-stage lesions seemingly showed higher T cell density and diversity than normal lung.

Material: FFPE invasive lung adenocarcinoma tissue. The chain couples TRBV18 to TRBJ2-7, with TRBD1 as a possible D gene (7 bases). The origin of this receptor is a person in their 60s with lung adenocarcinoma. DNA of the CDR3: TGTGCCAGTCAGGGGGGACAACGCTACGAGCAGTACTTC. This sequence encodes CASQGGQRYEQYF.